The rows below give T cell receptor delta chains drawn from one sample of a study of γδ T cells in repeated Plasmodium falciparum infection. TCRdb processed the multiplex PCR reads again with the CATT caller. The sample consists of 55,000 to 70,000 delta-chain clones, around 1.8% of them appearing once. The sample was gamma-delta T cells from blood. The receptors here all came from a pool of human donors (malaria-infected and uninfected, not separated). Each CDR3 is given with its conserved first and last residue. The D gene is left open where the match is weak. Rows may omit the clone size; those that give it use once, few, many or a size class.

CDR3aa | CDR3nt | v_gene | d_gene | j_gene | abundance
CALGERSPGKLIF | TGTGCTCTTGGGGAACGATCCCCGGGGAAACTCATCTTT | TRDV1 | - | TRDJ1 | medium-sized
CALGELGFYTDKLIF | TGTGCTCTTGGGGAATTGGGGTTTTACACCGATAAACTCATCTTC | TRDV1 | - | TRDJ1 | many
CALGEATFSPYRDKLIF | TGTGCTCTTGGGGAGGCTACGTTTAGCCCCTACCGCGATAAACTCATCTTT | TRDV1 | - | TRDJ1 | many
CALGDNLPPDTDKLIF | TGTGCTCTTGGGGATAACCTTCCTCCGGACACCGATAAACTCATCTTT | TRDV1 | TRDD2 | TRDJ1 | medium-sized
CALGERVPWGILDFFRWYTDKLIF | TGTGCTCTTGGGGAACGCGTACCGTGGGGGATATTGGATTTTTTCCGCTGGTACACCGATAAACTCATCTTT | TRDV1 | TRDD3 | TRDJ1 | many
CALGESDWGSFNTLTDKLIF | TGTGCTCTTGGGGAATCCGACTGGGGATCCTTCAACACCCTCACCGATAAACTCATCTTT | TRDV1 | TRDD3 | TRDJ1 | medium-sized
CASETWGIRGRDKLIF | TGTGCCTCCGAGACCTGGGGGATACGCGGGAGGGATAAACTCATCTTT | TRDV3 | TRDD3 | TRDJ1 | many
CACDPLLGPYTDKLIF | TGTGCCTGTGACCCCCTCCTGGGCCCGTACACCGATAAACTCATCTTT | TRDV2 | - | TRDJ1 | medium-sized
CALGETGLPTWGYLTDKLIF | TGTGCTCTTGGGGAAACCGGCCTTCCTACCTGGGGATACCTCACCGATAAACTCATCTTT | TRDV1 | - | TRDJ1 | many
CAFRRIRWGINLSYTDKLIF | TGTGCCTTTCGGCGCATTAGGTGGGGGATAAATTTGTCGTACACCGATAAACTCATCTTT | TRDV3 | TRDD3 | TRDJ1 | many
CALGESTTRPREGLSDKLIF | TGTGCTCTTGGGGAATCTACGACCCGACCTCGAGAGGGACTATCGGATAAACTCATCTTT | TRDV1 | - | TRDJ1 | many
CSGELTMGDGTDKLIF | TGCTCTGGGGAACTAACGATGGGGGATGGGACCGATAAACTCATCTTT | TRDV1 | TRDD3 | TRDJ1 | -
CALGAPSGDLGSPGGDKLIF | TGTGCTCTTGGGGCTCCTTCGGGGGATTTAGGTTCCCCGGGAGGCGATAAACTCATCTTT | TRDV1 | TRDD3 | TRDJ1 | many
CALGNTLYWGICTDKLIF | TGTGCTCTTGGGAACACCTTGTACTGGGGGATATGCACCGATAAACTCATCTTT | TRDV1 | TRDD3 | TRDJ1 | many
CALGEPLYTLTTWLGDPTTIHKLIF | TGTGCTCTTGGGGAACCCCTATACACCTTGACTACTTGGCTGGGGGATCCGACCACAATTCATAAACTCATCTTT | TRDV1 | TRDD3 | TRDJ1 | many
CALQLRPSYLLWGIPPYTDKLIF | TGTGCTCTCCAGCTACGGCCTTCCTACTTGTTATGGGGGATACCCCCTTACACCGATAAACTCATCTTT | TRDV1 | - | TRDJ1 | many
CALGELAFQPSYRPDKPIF | TGTGCTCTTGGGGAACTGGCCTTCCAACCTTCATACCGCCCCGATAAACCCATCTTT | TRDV1 | - | TRDJ1 | many
CALGEPRSPCGDTDKLIF | TGTGCTCTTGGGGAGCCGAGATCTCCTTGCGGAGACACCGATAAACTCATCTTT | TRDV1 | - | TRDJ1 | medium-sized
CALGTEGDYHDKLIF | TGTGCTCTTGGGACAGAGGGGGACTATCACGATAAACTCATCTTT | TRDV1 | - | TRDJ1 | many
CALGDSAPGIQYTDKLIF | TGTGCTCTTGGGGACTCGGCCCCGGGGATACAGTACACCGATAAACTCATCTTT | TRDV1 | TRDD3 | TRDJ1 | many
CAFPHWGISRTDKLIF | TGTGCCTTCCCTCACTGGGGGATAAGTAGGACCGATAAACTCATCTTT | TRDV3 | TRDD3 | TRDJ1 | many
CALGELPPSLMLPERGLIF | TGTGCTCTTGGGGAACTTCCTCCCTCCCTCATGCTTCCCGAGAGGGGACTCATCTTT | TRDV1 | - | TRDJ1 | medium-sized
CALGAARRPDLAPYTDKLIF | TGTGCTCTTGGGGCCGCTCGTAGGCCGGATCTGGCCCCGTACACCGATAAACTCATCTTT | TRDV1 | - | TRDJ1 | many
CALGETPPLFRAVGTDKLIF | TGTGCTCTTGGGGAAACCCCGCCCCTTTTCCGGGCCGTTGGCACCGATAAACTCATCTTT | TRDV1 | - | TRDJ1 | many
CACDTVGTGGSTYTDKLIF | TGTGCCTGTGACACCGTCGGAACTGGGGGATCCACGTACACCGATAAACTCATCTTT | TRDV2 | TRDD3 | TRDJ1 | many
CALGELRAFPKLVKGVYTDKLIF | TGTGCTCTTGGGGAACTAAGAGCCTTCCCTAAACTGGTCAAGGGGGTTTACACCGATAAACTCATCTTT | TRDV1 | - | TRDJ1 | many
CALGEPPTGGTYTDKLIF | TGTGCTCTTGGGGAACCCCCCACCGGTGGAACTTACACCGATAAACTCATCTTT | TRDV1 | - | TRDJ1 | medium-sized
CALKDFLRFFPGGDYTDKLIF | TGTGCCTTAAAAGACTTCCTACGTTTTTTTCCTGGGGGAGACTACACCGATAAACTCATCTTT | TRDV3 | - | TRDJ1 | -
CALGSPPFLRLGDKLIF | TGTGCTCTTGGGTCACCCCCTTTCCTACGTCTGGGGGATAAACTCATCTTT | TRDV1 | - | TRDJ1 | medium-sized
CALGDPLGPTKSTGGLNTDKLIF | TGTGCTCTTGGGGATCCGTTGGGTCCTACAAAATCTACTGGGGGACTAAACACCGATAAACTCATCTTT | TRDV1 | TRDD3 | TRDJ1 | many
CALGNFPVLADSLYTDKLIF | TGTGCTCTTGGGAACTTCCCAGTACTGGCGGATTCTCTGTACACCGATAAACTCATCTTT | TRDV1 | - | TRDJ1 | many
CALGDLPTGYWGLKYTDKLIF | TGTGCTCTTGGGGACCTTCCTACGGGGTACTGGGGATTAAAGTACACCGATAAACTCATCTTT | TRDV1 | TRDD2 | TRDJ1 | many
CALGDLTVLGDTPWFTTDKLIF | TGTGCTCTTGGGGATCTTACTGTACTGGGGGATACGCCTTGGTTTACCACCGATAAACTCATCTTT | TRDV1 | TRDD3 | TRDJ1 | many
CALGSTKGIWGIRSKLIF | TGTGCTCTTGGGAGTACCAAGGGGATCTGGGGGATACGAAGTAAACTCATCTTT | TRDV1 | TRDD3 | TRDJ1 | many
CALGARFPYTDKLIF | TGTGCTCTTGGGGCGAGATTCCCTTACACCGATAAACTCATCTTT | TRDV1 | - | TRDJ1 | many
CALGERVRLKAPGVRYADKLIF | TGTGCTCTTGGAGAAAGAGTCCGCCTTAAAGCCCCGGGTGTTCGGTACGCCGATAAACTCATCTTT | TRDV1 | - | TRDJ1 | many
CALGLPYWGILGYTDKLIF | TGTGCTCTTGGGTTACCGTACTGGGGGATACTGGGGTACACCGATAAACTCATCTTT | TRDV1 | TRDD3 | TRDJ1 | many
CALGNYHGTTDTDKLIF | TGTGCTCTTGGGAACTATCACGGGACCACCGACACCGATAAACTCATCTTT | TRDV1 | - | TRDJ1 | many
CAPGKPIPPRVPLDKLIF | TGTGCTCCTGGGAAGCCCATTCCTCCGCGGGTGCCTCTCGATAAACTCATCTTC | TRDV1 | - | TRDJ1 | many
CACDTVGDHTDKLIF | TGTGCCTGTGACACCGTGGGGGATCACACCGATAAACTCATCTTT | TRDV2 | TRDD3 | TRDJ1 | medium-sized
CALGEVWFTYWGFRAYTDKLIF | TGTGCTCTTGGGGAAGTTTGGTTCACGTACTGGGGGTTTAGAGCATACACCGATAAACTCATCTTT | TRDV1 | TRDD3 | TRDJ1 | many
CALGEPTKPFSEGVYWGIQGDKLIF | TGTGCTCTTGGGGAACCAACAAAACCCTTTAGCGAGGGGGTATACTGGGGGATACAGGGCGATAAACTCATCTTT | TRDV1 | TRDD3 | TRDJ1 | many
CALGVPLRYTDKLIF | TGTGCTCTTGGGGTACCTCTCCGCTACACCGATAAACTCATCTTT | TRDV1 | - | TRDJ1 | many